Presented here are 13 T cell receptor beta chains from one specimen sequenced in a study of blood T cell repertoires in COVID-19 (dated by TCRdb to 2019 to 2021). Library preparation was by the immunoSEQ multiplex PCR assay. As stored in TCRdb, this immuneACCESS dataset retains in-frame rearrangements with V and J assigned. A fraction of the clones does not appear; measured against another copy, unresolved V genes explain less than half of the discrepancy, and the remainder lacks a known reason. The sample has around 100,000 clones on record, about 86% of them singletons. About 1.8% of the sample is in the top ten clones. The sequencing input was peripheral blood. The receptors derive from an elderly man with acute or convalescent COVID-19.

The chain combines TRBV6-6 with TRBJ2-3; D ambiguous. There are 15 residues in the CDR3. V was trimmed by 0 bases and J by 5 bases, leaving 12 bases between them. CDR1 and CDR2 (germline): MNHNY, SVGAGI (reference sequence). CDR3 in DNA: TGTGCCAGCAGTTACTCGAATTACAGTCGAGATACGCAGTATTTT. This translates into CASSYSNYSRDTQYF.

The table lists this clone with a count of one. The J gene is TRBJ2-3, the V gene TRBV18; 7 bases fit TRBD2. Germline V gene sequence: CDR1 KGHSH, CDR2 LQKENI. This CDR3 region has 13 residues. With 0 bases clipped from V and 8 bases from J, the junction kept 2 bases outside the gene matches. CDR3 nucleotide sequence: TGTGCCAGCTCACCACCCGGCGGGGGTACGCAGTATTTT. It is translated as CASSPPGGGTQYF.

The chain uses TRBV19 and TRBJ2-1; 11 bases match TRBD2. The V segment lost 6 bases and the J segment 5 bases; nucleotides outside the gene matches: 9. The CDR3 consists of 16 residues. Germline CDR1 is LNHDA and CDR2 is SQIVND (reference sequence). CDR3 protein: CASRTTSGSLNNEQFF. The CDR3 DNA sequence: TGTGCCAGTAGAACCACTAGCGGGAGTTTGAACAATGAGCAGTTCTTC.

The V and J genes are TRBV5-1 and TRBJ2-7; possibly TRBD1 for D (6 bases). The CDR3 has 14 amino acids. V lost 2 bases and J lost 3, with 12 bases in between. CDR1 and CDR2 from the germline V gene are SGHRS and YFSETQ. The CDR3 reads CASSLTGTVYEQYF. DNA of the CDR3: TGCGCCAGCAGCTTAACAGGGACGGTCTACGAGCAGTACTTC. Full variable domain (missing parts from reference TRBV5-1 and TRBJ2-7): KAGVTQTPRYLIKTRGQQVTLSCSPISGHRSVSWYQQTPGQGLQFLFEYFSETQRNKGNFPGRFSGRQFSNSRSEMNVSTLELGDSALYLCASSLTGTVYEQYFGPGTRLTVT.

A word on this clone: Germline is not matched at one junction end, which may reflect a read error. The chain couples TRBV5-5 to TRBJ1-3; TRBD1 agrees at 8 bases. This CDR3 region has 15 residues. Germline values: CDR1 SGHKS, CDR2 YYEKEE (reference sequence). CDR3 residues: CASSLTGVGGNTTYF. The CDR3 coding sequence is TGTGCCAGCAGCCTGACAGGGGTTGGTGGAAACACCACATATTTT. Based on the CDR3 plus reference TRBV5-5 and TRBJ1-3, the full variable domain is DAGVTQSPTHLIKTRGQQVTLRCSPISGHKSVSWYQQVLGQGPQFIFQYYEKEERGRGNFPDRFSARQFPNYSSELNVNALLLGDSALYLCASSLTGVGGNTTYFGEGSWLTVV.

The V gene is TRBV6-5, the J gene TRBJ1-4, with a weak D call TRBD1 (6 bases). The CDR3 is made up of 14 amino acids. V shed 6 bases and J shed 8 bases, with 16 bases lying between them. Germline lookup yields CDR1 MNHEY and CDR2 SVGAGI. The CDR3 region is CASRLDRRGEKLFF. DNA of the CDR3: TGTGCCAGCAGACTGGACAGACGAGGCGAAAAACTGTTTTTT.

This chain connects TRBV9 to TRBJ2-2, with a tentative D call TRBD2 (6 bases). Germline CDR1 is SGDLS and CDR2 is YYNGEE. Deletions cut 0 bases from V and 2 bases from J, with 11 bases between. The CDR3 is made up of 16 amino acids. The CDR3 reads CASSVVASANTGELFF. The CDR3 bases are TGTGCCAGCAGCGTAGTAGCTAGCGCCAACACCGGGGAGCTGTTTTTT.

The chain links TRBV19 to TRBJ1-5; tentatively, D is TRBD1 (6 bases). CDR1 LNHDA and CDR2 SQIVND come from the germline V gene (reference sequence). The CDR3 length is 17 residues. Trimming took 0 bases from V and 10 from J, leaving 22 bases between them. CDR3 residues: CASSIDWGQGPPKPQHF. In DNA, the CDR3 is TGTGCCAGTAGTATAGATTGGGGACAAGGCCCACCTAAACCCCAGCATTTT.

The chain joins TRBV5-3 to TRBJ2-5; 12 nucleotides line up with TRBD2. Being an ORF, TRBV5-3 has a function that is uncertain. V dropped 0 bases and J dropped 1; count of bases not matched to a gene: 7. There are 18 residues in the CDR3. CDR3 DNA sequence: TGTGCCAGAAGCTTGGCAGGGGCTAGCGGGAGGGTCCAAGAGACCCAGTACTTC. Its protein product is CARSLAGASGRVQETQYF.

As for this clone: One end of the junction does not line up with germline, which may come from a read error. The chain employs TRBV6-5 and TRBJ2-2; 7 bases agree with TRBD1. The germline CDR1 and CDR2 sequences are MNHEY and SVGAGI. The CDR3 has 13 residues. The CDR3 here is CASRRGHTGELFF. CDR3 DNA sequence: TGTGCGAGCAGAAGGGGGCACACCGGGGAGCTGTTTTTT.

V is TRBV20-1 and J is TRBJ2-7; the D is unclear. Looked up from germline, CDR1 is DFQATT and CDR2 is SNEGSKA (reference sequence). This CDR3 is 12 amino acids long. V lost 3 bases, J lost 4 bases, and 10 bases lay in between. The chain's CDR3 is CSASPERYEQYF. CDR3 sequence (DNA): TGCAGTGCTAGTCCGGAGAGGTACGAGCAGTACTTC.

V gene TRBV9 combines with J gene TRBJ2-7; 8 nucleotides align to TRBD1. The CDR3 covers 15 residues. V shed 3 bases, J shed 2 bases, and the junction held 7 bases outside the gene matches. Looked up from germline, CDR1 is SGDLS and CDR2 is YYNGEE. CDR3 protein: CASSAGTGIPYEQYF. CDR3 sequence (DNA): TGTGCCAGCAGCGCGGGGACAGGCATACCCTACGAGCAGTACTTC.

The chain carries TRBV13 and TRBJ2-3, with 11 bases fitting TRBD2. This CDR3 region has 17 residues. Germline V CDR1 and CDR2: PRHDT, FYEKMQ (reference sequence). V shed 0 bases, J shed 2 bases, and the junction held 4 bases outside the gene matches. The CDR3 coding sequence is TGTGCCAGCAGCTTAGGCGGGACTAGCGGATACACAGATACGCAGTATTTT. Its protein product is CASSLGGTSGYTDTQYF.